The 20 T cell receptor beta chains below were found in one sample sequenced in a study of spatial heterogeneity in lung cancer. Time point reported: sample taken at primary tumor resection. Their specific antigens are unknown. Overall study findings and caveats: Tumor mutation count correlated with how many alpha and beta TCRs expanded intratumorally.

TCRdb passed the 5' RACE reads through MiXCR, listing each CDR3 protein once. The table records around 12,000 distinct CDR3 sequences, about 3.2% of them present only once. The sample was lung tumor tissue, taken at surgery. The receptors shown here come from a male donor with early-stage non-small cell lung cancer.

This clonotype was picked up many times. This chain joins TRBV5-4 and TRBJ2-3; D might be TRBD2 (5 bases). The CDR3 length is 16 residues. V lost 4 bases and J 3 bases, leaving 18 bases between the germline ends. CDR1 and CDR2 (germline): SGHNT, YYREEE (reference sequence). In DNA, the CDR3 is TGTGCCAGCAGCGCCAAACTAGGGCCCTTAACAGATACGCAGTATTTT. Protein sequence: CASSAKLGPLTDTQYF.

Ten or more counts support this clonotype. The rearrangement links TRBV7-8 to TRBJ1-6; no firm D call. V was clipped by 1 base and J by 14 bases, with 9 bases between them. Germline CDR1 is SGHVS and CDR2 is FQNEAQ. The CDR3 has 12 amino acids. CDR3 bases: TGTGCCAGCAGCTTAGGAGGGAAATCCCTCCACTTT. Amino acids: CASSLGGKSLHF.

The sample holds many counts of this clonotype. This rearrangement joins TRBV5-1 to TRBJ2-3; D unclear. Germline values: CDR1 SGHRS, CDR2 YFSETQ. Trimming cost V 4 bases and J 0 bases, with 6 bases left between them. The CDR3 is 13 amino acids. CDR3 in DNA: TGCGCCAGCAGCCACTCTAGCACAGATACGCAGTATTTT. Amino acids: CASSHSSTDTQYF.

This clonotype was picked up many times. The chain employs TRBV27 and TRBJ1-1; no definite D call. The CDR3 runs to 13 residues. Per the germline V gene, CDR1 is MNHEY and CDR2 is SMNVEV (reference sequence). V was trimmed by 4 bases and J by 0 bases, leaving 6 bases between them. The CDR3 reads CASSSRLNTEAFF. CDR3 nucleotides: TGTGCCAGCAGTTCCCGTTTGAACACTGAAGCTTTCTTT.

This clonotype has ten or more counts. The gene calls are TRBV2 and TRBJ1-4, with TRBD1 matching over 9 bases. Germline CDR1 is SNHLY and CDR2 is FYNNEI. The CDR3 extends over 15 amino acids. J was trimmed by 8 bases and V by 6 bases; bases with no gene match: 10. The CDR3 bases are TGTGCCAGCAGGAAAGAACAGGGGGCAGGGGAAAAACTGTTTTTT. This codes for CASRKEQGAGEKLFF.

This clonotype was seen many times. The V gene is TRBV28, the J gene TRBJ2-7; D gene uncertain. The V gene lost 3 bases and the J gene lost 5 bases, with 8 bases spanning the gap. Germline V gene data show CDR1 as MDHEN and CDR2 as SYDVKM. The CDR3 has 12 residues. The DNA for the CDR3 is TGTGCCAGCAGTTTGGGCAGAGACGAGCAGTACTTC. This sequence encodes CASSLGRDEQYF.

This clonotype occurred many times. J is TRBJ2-3 and V is TRBV5-1; tentatively, D is TRBD2 (5 bases). V was clipped by 0 bases and J by 0 bases, with 8 bases between them. The CDR3 totals 15 residues. Germline V CDR1 and CDR2: SGHRS, YFSETQ. CDR3 nucleotide sequence: TGCGCCAGCAGCTTGGGGAGGCATAGCACAGATACGCAGTATTTT. Residues: CASSLGRHSTDTQYF.

This clonotype is medium-sized within its sample. The rearrangement joins TRBV6-5 to TRBJ2-7; D gene ambiguous. The germline V gene has CDR1 MNHEY and CDR2 SVGAGI. CDR3 length equals 11 residues. V lost 5 bases and J 3 bases, leaving 5 bases between the germline ends. CDR3 sequence: CASSGDYEQYF. As DNA, the CDR3 is TGTGCCAGCAGTGGAGACTACGAGCAGTACTTC.

This clonotype occurred many times. The chain employs TRBV30 and TRBJ2-7; D unclear. Trimming removed 2 bases from V and 3 bases from J, with 5 bases in between. CDR1 and CDR2 from the germline V gene are GTSNPN and SVGIG (reference sequence). The CDR3 is 11 amino acids. The CDR3 reads CAWSQLYEQYF. The CDR3 coding sequence is TGTGCCTGGAGTCAGCTCTACGAGCAGTACTTC.

In this sample, this clonotype turned up many times. The DNA for the CDR3 is TGTGCCAGCAGCCAAGGGGACGCATCCTACGAGCAGTACTTC. It is translated as CASSQGDASYEQYF. The chain employs TRBV4-2 and TRBJ2-7; D is perhaps TRBD1 or TRBD2 (5 bases each). The CDR3 loop spans 14 amino acids. The V end was cut by 1 base, the J end by 1 base, with 8 bases between. Looked up from germline, CDR1 is LGHNA and CDR2 is YNFKEQ.

This clonotype appeared many times. Given a much more abundant clone one base away, this may be a read error. The gene calls are TRBV24-1 and TRBJ1-2; D call uncertain. The germline gives CDR1 KGHDR, CDR2 SFDVKD. The CDR3 runs to 13 residues. The CDR3 reads CATSDWTDYGDTF. CDR3 DNA: TGTGCCACCAGTGATTGGACCGACTATGGCGACACCTTC.

This chain joins TRBV7-1 and TRBJ2-1; TRBD2 might be the D (6 bases). TRBV7-1 is reported as an ORF; its role is uncertain. The CDR3 loop spans 14 amino acids. Trimming removed 3 bases from V and 4 bases from J, with 10 bases in between. The chain's CDR3 is CASSSVGGYNEQFF. DNA for the CDR3: TGTGCCAGCAGCTCTGTGGGGGGATACAATGAGCAGTTCTTC.

CDR3 DNA: TGTGCCAGCTCACCACAAAGAGGGGGGGATCAGCCCCAGCATTTT. This translates into CASSPQRGGDQPQHF. The V gene is TRBV18, the J gene TRBJ1-5; D possibly corresponds to TRBD1 (6 bases). The germline V gene encodes CDR1 KGHSH and CDR2 LQKENI. Deletions cut 1 base from V and 5 bases from J, with 12 bases between. There are 15 residues in the CDR3.

This clonotype was seen many times. The CDR3 nucleotides are TGTGCCAGCAGCTGGGGCCTGCTGAACACCGGGGAGCTGTTTTTT. Protein: CASSWGLLNTGELFF. The gene calls are TRBV11-3 and TRBJ2-2; possible D gene TRBD1, 5 bases. The CDR3 totals 15 residues. Trimming shortened V by 4 bases and J by 1 base, and 10 bases separated the two germline ends. Germline assignment: CDR1 SGHNT and CDR2 YENEEA.

In its sample, this clonotype is medium-sized. The chain links TRBV20-1 to TRBJ2-3, with TRBD2 matching 8 bases. Germline V lookup: CDR1 DFQATT, CDR2 SNEGSKA (reference sequence). CDR3 length: 16 amino acids. J gave up 2 bases and V 5 bases, and 12 bases lay outside the gene matches. In nucleotides, the CDR3 is TGCAGTGCTTCCTCGTGGGCGGGGGGTGTCACAGATACGCAGTATTTT. Its translation: CSASSWAGGVTDTQYF.

CDR3 amino acids: CASSLARGLNEQFF. The CDR3 bases are TGTGCCAGCAGCTTGGCCAGGGGGCTCAATGAGCAGTTCTTC. This chain joins TRBV7-2 and TRBJ2-1; 8 bases align to TRBD1. V dropped 3 bases and J dropped 6; count of bases not matched to a gene: 4. The CDR3 is 14 amino acids. Germline V gene data show CDR1 as SGHTA and CDR2 as FQGNSA.

This clonotype has at least ten counts. The chain recombines TRBV5-1 with TRBJ2-3; 14 positions match TRBD2. The germline V gene encodes CDR1 SGHRS and CDR2 YFSETQ. This CDR3 comprises 17 residues. After removal of 0 bases from V and 4 bases from J, the junction contained 4 bases not matched to a gene. CDR3 coding DNA: TGCGCCAGCAGCTTGGGGACTAGCGGGGGGATCGCAGATACGCAGTATTTT. Translation gives CASSLGTSGGIADTQYF.

This clonotype was counted ten times or more. The CDR3 DNA reads as TGCGCCAGCAGCCCCGGACCTTTAAACGGCTACACCTTC. It encodes CASSPGPLNGYTF. This chain uses TRBV5-1 with TRBJ1-2; no firm D call. With 4 bases removed from V and 8 bases from J, the gap between germline ends came to 15 bases. There are 13 residues in the CDR3. From germline, CDR1 is SGHRS and CDR2 YFSETQ.

This clonotype has a count of ten or more. The V and J genes are TRBV12-3 or TRBV12-4 and TRBJ1-2; maybe TRBD1 (5 bases). The CDR3 has 15 residues. The ends were cut back, 2 bases at V and 6 bases at J, with 16 bases in the middle. The CDR3 DNA is TGTGCCAGCAGTTTACTTGGCGCGGCAGGGCATGGCTACACCTTC. It codes for CASSLLGAAGHGYTF.

To note about this clonotype: This may arise from a read error, as a much more abundant clone is one base away. CDR3 DNA: TGTGCCAGGAGCCAAGGGCTAGCGGGGGGAAGAGATACGCAGTATTTT. It is translated as CARSQGLAGGRDTQYF. The chain has TRBV7-3 and TRBJ2-3, with 11 bases matching TRBD2. The CDR3 totals 16 residues. The ends lost 9 bases at V and 5 bases at J; junction bases unmatched: 13. Germline V gene lookup returns CDR1 SGHTA and CDR2 FQGTGA.